This T cell receptor (beta chain) emerged from a study of T cell changes during pregnancy in multiple sclerosis (dated by TCRdb to about 2019). For the wider study: Changes in the T cell repertoire over the course of pregnancy were examined in this study in women with multiple sclerosis.

Concerning this clone itself: Its antigen is still unknown. It has no much larger one-base neighbor in the sample; base qualities were not kept.

Libraries came from the immunoSEQ multiplex PCR assay. TCRdb re-hosts the immuneACCESS table, in-frame sequences only. Its copies lack some clones; in the studies checked, an unresolved V gene accounts for under half of them, and the cause for the rest is not known. This sample comprises around 56,000 clones, about nine tenths of them detected only once. The top ten hold about 0.38% of the sample. From V the trimming removes 0 bases and from J it removes 2 bases, while the gene matches leave 9 bases of the junction unaccounted for. For CDR1 and CDR2, the germline V gene lists MGHRA and YSYEKL. The CDR3 contains 18 residues, cysteine and phenylalanine counted. The read is trimmed to its CDR3 DNA, 54 bases read in frame from base 1.

The receptor was isolated from a female donor with multiple sclerosis, enrolled in a pregnancy study. Source: CD4+ T cells from peripheral blood mononuclear cells, taken in the third trimester of pregnancy. The sequence links TRBV4-1 to TRBJ2-5, and 10 junctional nucleotides match TRBD2. CDR3 loop: CASSQDLASGGVQETQYF. The DNA is TGCGCCAGCAGCCAAGATCTGGCTAGCGGGGGAGTACAAGAGACCCAGTACTTC.